This T cell receptor beta chain originates from a study of T cell repertoires in cytomegalovirus infection. Study summary: Both CMV infection and a matching HLA type were indicated by public TCR beta signatures. Study-wide points: There were HLA-C-restricted CMV-specific TCR beta clonotypes dominating the ex vivo response. Public TCR beta family frequency separated CMV-and-HLA carriers, including in an independent cohort.

One entry per CDR3 protein results from TCRdb running MiXCR on the reads. Of around 550,000 distinct CDR3 sequences listed, less than 30% are singletons. Details on this clonotype: As yet, its antigen is unknown.

Germline CDR1 is SGHVS and CDR2 is FNYEAQ. Trimming pared 2 bases from V and 0 bases from J, leaving 8 bases between. This CDR3 has 15 residues. This receptor was taken from a human donor in good health (CMV status not recorded). Some clones in this sample may be carry-over from other donors' samples. The material sequenced was PBMCs. This sequence joins TRBV7-6 and TRBJ2-1, with D perhaps matching TRBD2 (5 bases). The CDR3 DNA follows: TGTGCCAGCAGCTTACCTAGCCCCTCCTACAATGAGCAGTTCTTC. Encoded protein: CASSLPSPSYNEQFF.